This T cell receptor beta chain was recovered during a study of T cell responses to AZD1222 COVID-19 vaccine. Study-level points and caveats: Close to half of all spike-specific TCRs reportedly target regions of the variants that are unmutated. Females outnumbered males among donors, who were mostly white British; clonal diversity was possibly underestimated. CD4 TCRs linked to vaccination spanned spike, dominating at 160-218 and 743-854.

The CDR3 length is 14 residues. The germline gives CDR1 SGHVS, CDR2 FNYEAQ. J gave up 4 bases and V 6 bases, and 4 bases lay outside the gene matches. This clone was observed a single time. What it recognizes is unknown. This table comes from immunoSEQ multiplex PCR, and its TCRdb copy is limited to in-frame clones, with some not included. The sample records roughly 120,000 clones, around 92% being singletons. The gene calls are TRBV7-6 and TRBJ1-5, with TRBD1 matching over 9 bases. The source of this sequence is an adult in good health. This specimen was peripheral blood, taken on day 0 of AZD1222 vaccination. The DNA of the CDR3 is TGTGCCAGCAGTCTGACAGGGGGGAATCAGCCCCAGCATTTT. It codes for CASSLTGGNQPQHF.